The clone carrying this TCR beta chain was detected once. The antigen is unknown. These data come from a study of cytomegalovirus exposure and HLA in healthy donors. Study-level results: Later analysis found that TCR beta chains associated with HLA were more clonally expanded than other, equally common chains. Versus the roughly 690-donor mean, an Asian-associated ancestry cluster reportedly showed fewer N-insertions in a later analysis. Researchers reported in a later analysis that common viral pathogens appeared linked to several top clusters.

PCR involved 60 Vbeta and 13 Jbeta primers. Produced via immunoSEQ multiplex PCR; TCRdb's table is partial and in-frame only. The sample has fewer than 250,000 clones, approximately 86% seen once. V lost 5 bases to trimming and J lost 0 bases, with 10 bases between them. This CDR3 has 14 residues. Germline V lookup: CDR1 SEHNR, CDR2 FQNEAQ (reference sequence). The V gene is TRBV7-9, the J gene TRBJ1-1, with D tentatively TRBD1 (5 bases). The sequencing input was PBMCs. The TCR was taken from a woman aged 18-29 years in good health and CMV-seronegative. The chain's CDR3 is CASSRGTVNTEAFF. The CDR3, as DNA: TGTGCCAGCAGCCGCGGGACGGTGAACACTGAAGCTTTCTTT.